This TCR beta chain was documented in a study of blood T cells in healthy people across ages. Trimming shortened V by 4 bases and J by 2 bases, and 15 bases separated the two germline ends. The V gene's germline CDR1 is DFQATT and CDR2 SNEGSKA (reference sequence). The CDR3 is 14 amino acids. Study-wide results and caveats: Unsorted PBMCs ruled out conclusive naive versus antigen-experienced comparison. When set beside aged donors, long-lived donors presented more naive CD4+ cells and higher diversity.

This clonotype showed up just a few times. Antigen specificity is unknown. Primers used in a second PCR of roughly 6 to 11 cycles were a sample-barcoded 5' primer and a J-beta primer mix. A template-switch adaptor containing 12 random nucleotides labeled each cDNA molecule. TCRdb used MiXCR to reprocess the 5' RACE reads, holding one entry per CDR3 protein. Seen here are some 550,000 distinct CDR3 sequences, around 50% observed once, and the top ten hold roughly 25%. This sequence was found in a man older than 75 in good health. V and J are TRBV20-1 and TRBJ2-7, with D unresolved. Sample: blood. The CDR3: CSAIDPRFPYEQYF. The DNA for the CDR3 is TGCAGTGCTATCGACCCTCGCTTCCCCTACGAGCAGTACTTC.